Following are 25 T cell receptor beta chains from one sample sequenced in a study of cytomegalovirus exposure and HLA in healthy donors. Both 60 Vbeta primers and 13 Jbeta primers went into the PCR. Profiled with immunoSEQ multiplex PCR; TCRdb holds only in-frame clones, not every one. The sample lists around 210,000 clones; around 83% were seen once. Source material: PBMCs. These receptors were collected from a woman aged 40 to 55 in good health and CMV-seronegative.

This clone was seen a single time. J is TRBJ2-1 and V is TRBV5-4; D is ambiguous. V gave up 2 bases and J gave up 5 bases, with 2 bases separating them. This CDR3 contains 11 residues. Germline V gene sequence: CDR1 SGHNT, CDR2 YYREEE (reference sequence). The CDR3: CASSFNNEQFF. The CDR3 region has the DNA TGTGCCAGCAGCTTCAACAATGAGCAGTTCTTC.

This chain joins TRBV6-5 and TRBJ2-3, with 7 nucleotides matching TRBD2. The CDR3 totals 15 residues. The ends lost 5 bases at V and 4 bases at J; junction bases unmatched: 9. The germline CDR1 and CDR2 sequences are MNHEY and SVGAGI. The CDR3 here is CASSTLGGGADTQYF. The DNA for the CDR3 is TGTGCCAGCAGTACCCTTGGGGGGGGTGCAGATACGCAGTATTTT.

The chain employs TRBV27 and TRBJ1-5; D unresolved. The V end was cut by 5 bases, the J end by 6 bases, with 20 bases between. CDR1 MNHEY and CDR2 SMNVEV come from the germline V gene (reference sequence). The CDR3 is made up of 16 amino acids. The CDR3 spells CASSPSGRTLSQPQHF. The CDR3 DNA reads as TGTGCCAGCAGTCCCTCGGGGAGGACGCTTAGTCAGCCCCAGCATTTT.

The chain couples TRBV11-1 to TRBJ2-2; D is uncertain. The V and J ends lost 3 bases and 1 base respectively, with 9 bases between them. Germline CDR1 is SGHAT and CDR2 is FQDESV (reference sequence). The CDR3 consists of 15 residues. The CDR3 spells CASSLLPGNTGELFF. As DNA, the CDR3 is TGTGCCAGCAGCTTGTTGCCGGGGAACACCGGGGAGCTGTTTTTT.

The J gene is TRBJ1-2, the V gene TRBV5-4; 9 bases map to TRBD1. This CDR3 region has 14 residues. With 4 bases clipped from V and 7 bases from J, the junction kept 8 bases outside the gene matches. In germline, CDR1 is SGHNT, CDR2 YYREEE (reference sequence). CDR3 loop: CASSLQGASGGYTF. Here the CDR3 DNA reads TGTGCCAGCAGCCTACAGGGGGCGAGCGGTGGCTACACCTTC. Supplemented by reference TRBV5-4 and TRBJ1-2, the full variable domain reads ETGVTQSPTHLIKTRGQQVTLRCSSQSGHNTVSWYQQALGQGPQFIFQYYREEENGRGNFPPRFSGLQFPNYSSELNVNALELDDSALYLCASSLQGASGGYTFGSGTRLTVV.

V and J are TRBV19 and TRBJ1-1, with 7 nucleotides matching TRBD1. The CDR3 is made up of 13 amino acids. The germline CDR1 and CDR2 sequences are LNHDA and SQIVND (reference sequence). J lost 9 bases, V lost 5 bases, and 9 bases had no gene match. The CDR3 DNA reads as TGTGCCAGTAGTTTGAGACAGGGCATAAAAGCTTTCTTT. Translated: CASSLRQGIKAFF. The variable domain in full, with the rest retrieved from reference TRBV19 and TRBJ1-1, is DGGITQSPKYLFRKEGQNVTLSCEQNLNHDAMYWYRQDPGQGLRLIYYSQIVNDFQKGDIAEGYSVSREKKESFPLTVTSAQKNPTAFYLCASSLRQGIKAFFGQGTRLTVV.

The table lists this clone with a few counts. The chain recombines TRBV7-9 with TRBJ1-4; D is unresolved. The CDR3 covers 14 residues. V shed 5 bases and J shed 3 bases, with 10 bases lying between them. The germline V gene has CDR1 SEHNR and CDR2 FQNEAQ (reference sequence). CDR3 sequence reads: CASSPTSPNEKLFF. The CDR3 DNA reads as TGTGCCAGCAGCCCGACAAGCCCTAATGAAAAACTGTTTTTT.

This rearrangement joins TRBV7-9 to TRBJ1-5; D call uncertain. The CDR3 covers 13 residues. Germline V lookup: CDR1 SEHNR, CDR2 FQNEAQ (reference sequence). Trimming removed 3 bases from V and 6 bases from J, with 9 bases in between. The CDR3 DNA sequence: TGTGCCAGCAGCTTTCTTTCGGGTCAGCCCCAGCATTTT. Protein product: CASSFLSGQPQHF.

This chain connects TRBV6-5 to TRBJ2-7, with 7 bases lining up with TRBD2. The germline gives CDR1 MNHEY, CDR2 SVGAGI. This CDR3 has 16 amino acids. The ends lost 4 bases at V and 2 bases at J; junction bases unmatched: 11. The CDR3 bases are TGTGCCAGCAGTTCGACCGGGACTACGAACACCTACGAGCAGTACTTC. This codes for CASSSTGTTNTYEQYF.

V and J are TRBV19 and TRBJ2-3; D possibly corresponds to TRBD1 (5 bases). This CDR3 spans 19 amino acids. Trimming left V 3 bases short and J 0 bases short, with 22 bases between. Germline CDR1 and CDR2: LNHDA and SQIVND (reference sequence). This chain's CDR3 is CASSIPGPDPHASTDTQYF. CDR3 DNA sequence: TGTGCCAGTAGTATTCCAGGGCCGGACCCTCATGCCAGCACAGATACGCAGTATTTT.

The genes are TRBV5-1 and TRBJ2-5, with TRBD1 identical over 7 bases. Gene TRBJ2-7 matches the end of the DNA better, so the J call may be wrong. The length of the CDR3 is 15 residues. Germline lookup yields CDR1 SGHRS and CDR2 YFSETQ. The CDR3 DNA follows: TGCGCCAGCAGCTCCGGGACAGTATACTCCTACGAGCAGTACTTC. It translates to CASSSGTVYSYEQYF.

V usage is TRBV19 and J usage is TRBJ2-7, with D possibly TRBD2 on 8 matching bases. Germline V lookup: CDR1 LNHDA, CDR2 SQIVND (reference sequence). V lost 4 bases to trimming and J lost 3 bases, with 16 bases between them. The CDR3 contains 15 residues. CDR3 sequence reads: CASSTLAGQLYEQYF. The CDR3 DNA follows: TGTGCCAGTAGTACCTTAGCGGGACAGCTCTACGAGCAGTACTTC.

V gene TRBV29-1 combines with J gene TRBJ2-7; D might be TRBD2 (6 bases). Between the trimmed V and J ends, which lost 7 bases and 0 bases, there was a span of 16 bases. CDR3 length: 14 residues. In germline, CDR1 is SQVTM, CDR2 ANQGSEA. Here the CDR3 reads CSGAGGDSSYEQYF. The CDR3 DNA follows: TGCAGCGGTGCAGGCGGGGATAGCTCCTACGAGCAGTACTTC.

J is TRBJ2-7 and V is TRBV11-2; 7 nucleotides line up with TRBD2. Germline CDR1 SGHAT, CDR2 FQNNGV. The CDR3 is 16 residues long. Trimming at V came to 3 bases and at J to 1 base, leaving 9 bases not matched to a gene. The CDR3: CASSFPSGGVSYEQYF. CDR3 DNA: TGTGCCAGCAGCTTTCCCTCGGGAGGAGTTTCCTACGAGCAGTACTTC.

V is TRBV28 and J is TRBJ2-1; 7 nucleotides line up with TRBD1. The CDR3 is made up of 14 amino acids. V dropped 7 bases and J dropped 2; count of bases not matched to a gene: 5. Germline CDR1 is MDHEN and CDR2 is SYDVKM. The CDR3: CASKQGSTYNEQFF. CDR3 bases: TGTGCCAGCAAACAGGGGTCTACCTACAATGAGCAGTTCTTC.

The chain couples TRBV18 to TRBJ2-1; TRBD1 agrees at 9 bases. The CDR3 has 15 residues. Germline CDR1 is KGHSH and CDR2 is LQKENI. V lost 5 bases, J lost 0 bases, and 2 bases stayed unmatched. The CDR3 sequence is CASSVTGGSYNEQFF. In nucleotides, the CDR3 is TGTGCCAGCTCAGTGACAGGGGGCTCCTACAATGAGCAGTTCTTC.

The J gene is TRBJ2-2, the V gene TRBV2; the D gene is possibly TRBD1 (5 bases). The germline gives CDR1 SNHLY, CDR2 FYNNEI. V dropped 6 bases and J dropped 6 bases, with 17 bases sitting between them. The CDR3 spans 15 residues. DNA of the CDR3: TGTGCCAGCAGCACCGGCAGGGTGGTGGCCGGGGAGCTGTTTTTT. The encoded protein is CASSTGRVVAGELFF. The complete variable domain, with remaining parts taken from reference TRBV2 and TRBJ2-2, reads EPEVTQTPSHQVTQMGQEVILRCVPISNHLYFYWYRQILGQKVEFLVSFYNNEISEKSEIFDDQFSVERPDGSNFTLKIRSTKLEDSAMYFCASSTGRVVAGELFFGEGSRLTVL.

This clone appeared a single time. The V gene is TRBV15, the J gene TRBJ2-4, with TRBD1 identical over 10 bases. The CDR3 runs to 17 residues. Trimming took 4 bases from V and 0 from J; bases not matched to a gene: 6. Germline V gene data show CDR1 as LNHNV and CDR2 as YYDKDF (reference sequence). CDR3 loop: CATSKKGQGRAKNIQYF. CDR3 coding DNA: TGTGCCACCAGCAAAAAGGGACAGGGGAGAGCCAAAAACATTCAGTACTTC.

The CDR3 spells CASSPQGGARYEKLFF. CDR3 coding DNA: TGTGCCAGCAGCCCTCAAGGGGGAGCTAGGTACGAAAAACTGTTTTTT. The rearrangement uses TRBV7-2 and TRBJ1-4; tentative D call: TRBD1 (6 bases). The germline V gene has CDR1 SGHTA and CDR2 FQGNSA. The ends were cut back, 5 bases at V and 8 bases at J, with 21 bases in the middle. This CDR3 has 16 amino acids.

The chain is built from TRBV6-6 and TRBJ2-7, with 7 bases fitting TRBD2. The CDR3 runs 16 residues. Per the germline V gene, CDR1 is MNHNY and CDR2 is SVGAGI (reference sequence). Trimming at V came to 1 base and at J to 0 bases, leaving 6 bases not matched to a gene. The DNA of the CDR3 is TGTGCCAGCAGTTACTTAGCGGGCCTCAGCTCCTACGAGCAGTACTTC. This encodes CASSYLAGLSSYEQYF.

This clone was seen once. The rearrangement links TRBV19 to TRBJ1-2; tentatively, D is TRBD1 (6 bases). The germline V gene encodes CDR1 LNHDA and CDR2 SQIVND (reference sequence). Trimming stripped 6 bases from V and 1 base from J, with 21 bases between. There are 17 residues in the CDR3. The CDR3 DNA reads as TGTGCCAGTAGCCACAGGGACGGAGCGCGGCTTAACTATGGCTACACCTTC. The encoded protein is CASSHRDGARLNYGYTF.

Concerning this clone: This CDR3 fails to terminate in the conserved phenylalanine or tryptophan, so it likely reflects a read error. The chain combines TRBV27 with TRBJ2-7, with TRBD2 matching over 13 bases. The length of the CDR3 is 16 residues. CDR1 is MNHEY, CDR2 SMNVEV, per germline (reference sequence). The junction had 5 bases not matched to a gene; V was cut back by 5 bases and J by 1 base. The DNA of the CDR3 is TGTGCCAGCAGTACACTAGCGGGAGGGCCTTCCTACGAGCAGTACCTC. Encoded protein: CASSTLAGGPSYEQYL.

The chain uses TRBV18 and TRBJ2-7, with 7 bases lining up with TRBD1. With V trimmed by 4 bases and J by 2 bases, 8 bases remained unmatched. The CDR3 is 15 amino acids. Germline V gene data show CDR1 as KGHSH and CDR2 as LQKENI. This chain's CDR3 is CASSRGGQGAYEQYF. The CDR3, as DNA: TGTGCCAGCTCACGAGGCGGTCAGGGGGCCTACGAGCAGTACTTC.

The V gene is TRBV19, the J gene TRBJ2-1; the D is unclear. The CDR3 contains 12 residues. V lost 6 bases to trimming and J lost 5 bases, with 8 bases between them. Per the germline V gene, CDR1 is LNHDA and CDR2 is SQIVND (reference sequence). CDR3 in amino acids: CASSFRDNEQFF. Here the CDR3 DNA reads TGTGCCAGTAGCTTCCGGGACAATGAGCAGTTCTTC.

This chain connects TRBV18 to TRBJ2-3, with 7 bases lining up with TRBD1. The J segment lost 4 bases and the V segment lost 3 bases, leaving 4 bases of the junction unmatched. This CDR3 comprises 14 residues. CDR1 and CDR2 from the germline V gene are KGHSH and LQKENI. The DNA for the CDR3 is TGTGCCAGCTCACCCGGAACAGGGGCAGATACGCAGTATTTT. Amino acids: CASSPGTGADTQYF.